This is a list of T cell receptor beta chains from one sample in a study of radiation and T cells in renal cell carcinoma. Method: immunoSEQ multiplex PCR; TCRdb's copy keeps in-frame clones and lacks some. The repertoire consists of roughly 140,000 clones, with roughly 86% occurring once and the leading ten covering roughly 13%. The material sequenced was blood, taken from a patient whose treatment included radiotherapy and nephrectomy. These TCRs come from a woman aged 50 to 60 with renal cell carcinoma. The CDR3 runs from the conserved cysteine through the conserved F or W. Each record gives: CDR3 protein, CDR3 DNA, clone size, J gene, V gene, D gene. D genes are given only for firm matches. A row's size may be missing; if present it is once, few, many or a size class.

CDR3 protein: CASSSGLAGAMGTGELFF
CDR3 DNA: TGCGCCAGCAGCTCGGGACTAGCGGGGGCCATGGGAACCGGGGAGCTGTTTTTT
clone size: .
J gene: TRBJ2-2
V gene: TRBV5-1
D gene: TRBD2

CDR3 protein: CASSEVGARDGYTF
CDR3 DNA: TGTGCCAGCAGTGAAGTGGGGGCGAGGGATGGCTACACCTTC
clone size: .
J gene: TRBJ1-2
V gene: TRBV6-1
D gene: .

CDR3 protein: CASSWGGAEAFF
CDR3 DNA: TGTGCCAGCAGTTGGGGGGGGGCTGAAGCTTTCTTT
clone size: .
J gene: TRBJ1-1
V gene: TRBV6-5
D gene: .

CDR3 protein: CASSLHPGDYEQYF
CDR3 DNA: TGTGCCAGCAGCTTACACCCAGGGGACTACGAGCAGTACTTC
clone size: .
J gene: TRBJ2-7
V gene: TRBV7-3
D gene: .

CDR3 protein: CASSVNPGDYEQYF
CDR3 DNA: TGTGCCAGCAGCGTCAACCCAGGGGACTACGAGCAGTACTTC
clone size: .
J gene: TRBJ2-7
V gene: TRBV11-2
D gene: .

CDR3 protein: CASSPNTYEKLFF
CDR3 DNA: TGTGCCAGCTCACCTAATACTTACGAAAAACTGTTTTTT
clone size: once
J gene: TRBJ1-4
V gene: TRBV18
D gene: .

CDR3 protein: CASSFEGSQHTGELFF
CDR3 DNA: TGCGCCAGCAGCTTTGAAGGCAGTCAACACACCGGGGAGCTGTTTTTT
clone size: .
J gene: TRBJ2-2
V gene: TRBV5-1
D gene: .

CDR3 protein: CAWSPQAYYGYTF
CDR3 DNA: TGTGCCTGGAGCCCGCAGGCCTACTATGGCTACACCTTC
clone size: .
J gene: TRBJ1-2
V gene: TRBV30
D gene: .

CDR3 protein: CASSFGGGEKEQYF
CDR3 DNA: TGCGCCAGCAGCTTCGGAGGGGGCGAGAAAGAGCAGTACTTC
clone size: .
J gene: TRBJ2-7
V gene: TRBV5-1
D gene: .

CDR3 protein: CARSPRSSYNSPLHF
CDR3 DNA: TGTGCCAGAAGCCCCAGGAGCTCCTATAATTCACCCCTCCACTTT
clone size: .
J gene: TRBJ1-6
V gene: TRBV5-3
D gene: .

CDR3 protein: CASSPNSGNTIYF
CDR3 DNA: TGTGCCAGCAGCCCAAACTCTGGAAACACCATATATTTT
clone size: .
J gene: TRBJ1-3
V gene: TRBV5-5
D gene: .

CDR3 protein: CASRGGAMSETQYF
CDR3 DNA: TGTGCCTCCCGAGGGGGGGCCATGTCAGAGACCCAGTACTTC
clone size: .
J gene: TRBJ2-5
V gene: TRBV10-3
D gene: .

CDR3 protein: CASSFGTGSYGYTF
CDR3 DNA: TGTGCCAGCAGCTTTGGAACGGGGAGCTATGGCTACACCTTC
clone size: .
J gene: TRBJ1-2
V gene: TRBV5-5
D gene: .

CDR3 protein: CASSFGWRGGTDTQYF
CDR3 DNA: TGTGCCAGCAGTTTTGGTTGGCGGGGGGGGACTGATACGCAGTATTTT
clone size: .
J gene: TRBJ2-3
V gene: TRBV28
D gene: TRBD2

CDR3 protein: CASSSATAGNTIYF
CDR3 DNA: TGTGCCAGTAGTTCAGCCACAGCTGGAAACACCATATATTTT
clone size: .
J gene: TRBJ1-3
V gene: TRBV19
D gene: .

CDR3 protein: CASSYSSGVDSPLHF
CDR3 DNA: TGTGCCAGCAGTTACTCTTCAGGGGTTGATTCACCCCTCCACTTT
clone size: .
J gene: TRBJ1-6
V gene: TRBV6-5
D gene: .